This T cell receptor (beta chain) was obtained from a study of blood T cell repertoires in COVID-19. The overall study: PBMCs, B-cell-depleted T cells, or T cells provided the cDNA or gDNA that made up the material.

Repertoires were generated with immunoSEQ multiplex PCR, while TCRdb's copy carries only in-frame clones and drops some. The sample holds under 250,000 clones, 80% to 90% seen once. The clonotype comes from a man in his forties or fifties with active or convalescent COVID-19. Specimen: peripheral blood.

CDR3 amino acids: CASSQLGVRDYGYTF. The CDR3 DNA reads as TGCGCCAGCAGCCAGCTAGGGGTTCGTGACTATGGCTACACCTTC. V is TRBV4-1 and J is TRBJ1-2, with D tentatively TRBD1 (5 bases). The ends were cut back, 3 bases at V and 3 bases at J, with 14 bases in the middle. The CDR3 consists of 15 residues. Germline CDR1 is MGHRA and CDR2 is YSYEKL.